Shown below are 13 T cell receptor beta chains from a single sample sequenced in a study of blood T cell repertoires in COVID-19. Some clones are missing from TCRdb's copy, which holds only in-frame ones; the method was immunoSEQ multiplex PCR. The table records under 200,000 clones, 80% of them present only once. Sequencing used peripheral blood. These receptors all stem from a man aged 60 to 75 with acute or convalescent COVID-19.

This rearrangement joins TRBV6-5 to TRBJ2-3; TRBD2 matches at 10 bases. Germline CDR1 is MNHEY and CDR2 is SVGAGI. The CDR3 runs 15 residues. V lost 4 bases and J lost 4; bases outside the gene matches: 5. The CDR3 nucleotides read TGTGCCAGCAGTTTTGCAGCGGGGGGGCCAGATACGCAGTATTTT. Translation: CASSFAAGGPDTQYF.

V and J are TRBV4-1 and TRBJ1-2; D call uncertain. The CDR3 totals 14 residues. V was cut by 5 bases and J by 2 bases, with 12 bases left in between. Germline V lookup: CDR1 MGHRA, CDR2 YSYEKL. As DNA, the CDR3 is TGCGCCAGCAGCATACACCCGGGGAACTATGGCTACACCTTC. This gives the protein CASSIHPGNYGYTF.

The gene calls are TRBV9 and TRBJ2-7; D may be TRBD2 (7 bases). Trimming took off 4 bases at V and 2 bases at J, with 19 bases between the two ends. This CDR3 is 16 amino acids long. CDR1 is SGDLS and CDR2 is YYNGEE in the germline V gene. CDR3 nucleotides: TGTGCCAGCAGCTCCCGCGGGGGCAGCCCTACCTACGAGCAGTACTTC. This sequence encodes CASSSRGGSPTYEQYF. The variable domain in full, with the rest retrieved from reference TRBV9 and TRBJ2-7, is DSGVTQTPKHLITATGQRVTLRCSPRSGDLSVYWYQQSLDQGLQFLIQYYNGEERAKGNILERFSAQQFPDLHSELNLSSLELGDSALYFCASSSRGGSPTYEQYFGPGTRLTVT.

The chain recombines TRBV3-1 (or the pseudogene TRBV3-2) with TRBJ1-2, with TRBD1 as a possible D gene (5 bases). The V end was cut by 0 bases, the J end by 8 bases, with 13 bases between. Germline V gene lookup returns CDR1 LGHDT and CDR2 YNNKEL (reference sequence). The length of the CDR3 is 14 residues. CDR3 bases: TGTGCCAGCAGCCAAGAGGACATCCACTTGGGCTACACCTTC. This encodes CASSQEDIHLGYTF.

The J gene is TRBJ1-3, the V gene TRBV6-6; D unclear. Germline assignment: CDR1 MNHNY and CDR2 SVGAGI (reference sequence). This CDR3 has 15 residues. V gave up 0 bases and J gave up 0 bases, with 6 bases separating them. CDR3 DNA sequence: TGTGCCAGCAGTTACTCTGCAGGCTCTGGAAACACCATATATTTT. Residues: CASSYSAGSGNTIYF.

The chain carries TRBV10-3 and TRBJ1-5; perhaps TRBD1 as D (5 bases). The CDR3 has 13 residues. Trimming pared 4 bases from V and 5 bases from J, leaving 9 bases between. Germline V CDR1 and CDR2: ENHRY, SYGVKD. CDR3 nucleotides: TGTGCCATCAGTGCCGGGGGTGATCAGCCCCAGCATTTT. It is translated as CAISAGGDQPQHF.

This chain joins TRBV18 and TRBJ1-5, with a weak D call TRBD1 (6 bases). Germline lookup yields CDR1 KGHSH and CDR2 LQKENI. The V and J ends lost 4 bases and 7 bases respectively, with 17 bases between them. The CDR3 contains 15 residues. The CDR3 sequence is CASSLAKGEEQPQHF. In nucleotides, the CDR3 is TGTGCCAGCTCACTTGCTAAGGGGGAAGAGCAGCCCCAGCATTTT. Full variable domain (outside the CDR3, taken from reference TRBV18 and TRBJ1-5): NAGVMQNPRHLVRRRGQEARLRCSPMKGHSHVYWYRQLPEEGLKFMVYLQKENIIDESGMPKERFSAEFPKEGPSILRIQQVVRGDSAAYFCASSLAKGEEQPQHFGDGTRLSIL.

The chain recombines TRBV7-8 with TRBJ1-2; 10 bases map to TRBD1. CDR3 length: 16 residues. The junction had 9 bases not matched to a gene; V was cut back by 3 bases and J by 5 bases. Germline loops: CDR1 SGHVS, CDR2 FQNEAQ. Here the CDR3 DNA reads TGTGCCAGCAGCTTCGGTTGGGACAGGGGAGTTTATGGCTACACCTTC. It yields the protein CASSFGWDRGVYGYTF.

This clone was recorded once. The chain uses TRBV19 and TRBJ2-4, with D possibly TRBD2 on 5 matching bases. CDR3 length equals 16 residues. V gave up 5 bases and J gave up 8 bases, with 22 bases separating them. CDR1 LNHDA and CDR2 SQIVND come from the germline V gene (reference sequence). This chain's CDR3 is CASSGLGGGVKDIQYF. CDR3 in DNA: TGTGCCAGTAGTGGGCTGGGCGGAGGCGTGAAAGACATTCAGTACTTC. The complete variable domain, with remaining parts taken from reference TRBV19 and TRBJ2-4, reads DGGITQSPKYLFRKEGQNVTLSCEQNLNHDAMYWYRQDPGQGLRLIYYSQIVNDFQKGDIAEGYSVSREKKESFPLTVTSAQKNPTAFYLCASSGLGGGVKDIQYFGAGTRLSVL.

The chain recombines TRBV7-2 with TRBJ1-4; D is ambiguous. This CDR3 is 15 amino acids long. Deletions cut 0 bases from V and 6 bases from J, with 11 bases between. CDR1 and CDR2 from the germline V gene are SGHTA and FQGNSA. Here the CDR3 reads CASSLAPTVDEKLFF. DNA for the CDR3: TGTGCCAGCAGCTTAGCCCCAACGGTCGATGAAAAACTGTTTTTT.

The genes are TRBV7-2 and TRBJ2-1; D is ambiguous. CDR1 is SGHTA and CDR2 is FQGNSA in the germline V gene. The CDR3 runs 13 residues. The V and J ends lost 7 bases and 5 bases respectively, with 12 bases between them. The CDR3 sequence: CASTLYADNEQFF. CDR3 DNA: TGTGCCAGCACCCTCTACGCGGACAATGAGCAGTTCTTC. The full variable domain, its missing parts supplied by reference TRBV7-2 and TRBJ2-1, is GAGVSQSPSNKVTEKGKDVELRCDPISGHTALYWYRQSLGQGLEFLIYFQGNSAPDKSGLPSDRFSAERTGGSVSTLTIQRTQQEDSAVYLCASTLYADNEQFFGPGTRLTVL.

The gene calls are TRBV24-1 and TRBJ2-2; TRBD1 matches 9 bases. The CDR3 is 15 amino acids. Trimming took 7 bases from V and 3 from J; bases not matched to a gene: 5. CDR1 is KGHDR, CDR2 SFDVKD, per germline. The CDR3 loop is CATSSGQGHTGELFF. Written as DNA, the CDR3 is TGTGCCACCAGCTCCGGACAGGGGCACACCGGGGAGCTGTTTTTT.

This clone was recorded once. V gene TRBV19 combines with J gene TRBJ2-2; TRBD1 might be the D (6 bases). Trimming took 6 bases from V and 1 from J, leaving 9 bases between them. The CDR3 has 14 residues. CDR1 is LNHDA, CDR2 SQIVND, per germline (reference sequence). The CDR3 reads CASRTGVNTGELFF. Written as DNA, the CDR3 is TGTGCCAGTAGGACAGGCGTGAACACCGGGGAGCTGTTTTTT.